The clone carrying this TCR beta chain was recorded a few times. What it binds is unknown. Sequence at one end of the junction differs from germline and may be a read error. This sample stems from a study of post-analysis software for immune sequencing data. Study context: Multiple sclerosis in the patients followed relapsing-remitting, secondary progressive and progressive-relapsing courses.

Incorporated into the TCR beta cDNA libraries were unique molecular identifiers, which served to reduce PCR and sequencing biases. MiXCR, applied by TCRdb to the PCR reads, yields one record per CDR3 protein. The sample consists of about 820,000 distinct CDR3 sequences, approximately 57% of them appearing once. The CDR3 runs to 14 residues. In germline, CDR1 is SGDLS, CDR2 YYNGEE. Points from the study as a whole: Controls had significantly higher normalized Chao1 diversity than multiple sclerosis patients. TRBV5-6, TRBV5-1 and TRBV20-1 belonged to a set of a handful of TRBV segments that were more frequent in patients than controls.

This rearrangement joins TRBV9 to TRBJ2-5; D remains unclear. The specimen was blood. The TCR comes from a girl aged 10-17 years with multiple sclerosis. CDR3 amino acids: CASSTDASQKTQYF. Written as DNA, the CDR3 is TGTGCCAGCAGTACAGACGCGAGCCAAAAGACCCAGTACTTC. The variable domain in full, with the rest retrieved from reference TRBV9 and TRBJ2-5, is DSGVTQTPKHLITATGQRVTLRCSPRSGDLSVYWYQQSLDQGLQFLIQYYNGEERAKGNILERFSAQQFPDLHSELNLSSLELGDSALYFCASSTDASQKTQYFGPGTRLLVL.